The 22 T cell receptor beta chains listed next were all sequenced from one sample in a study of beta chain features in type 1 diabetes (dated by TCRdb to between 2018 and 2020). Library preparation was by the immunoSEQ multiplex PCR assay. The entire isolated RNA was reverse transcribed using the High Capacity cDNA Reverse Transcription Kit, and thus expressed TCRB transcripts were sequenced. TCRdb provides this immuneACCESS table in a form limited to in-frame rearrangements. Some clones are lacking; in checked studies, under half of them reflect an unresolved V gene, and why the rest are absent is not known. The table for this sample lists under 200,000 clones; about 8.1% of them were counted only once. The ten largest clones add up to about 0.6% of the sample. The sequenced sample consisted of central memory CD4+ T cells from blood. Receptors were obtained from a man in his late teens or twenties in good health.

The gene calls are TRBV6-5 and TRBJ2-4, with D perhaps TRBD1 (6 bases). This CDR3 spans 16 amino acids. The germline V gene encodes CDR1 MNHEY and CDR2 SVGAGI. The ends were cut back, 3 bases at V and 2 bases at J, with 14 bases in the middle. The CDR3 sequence is CASSYQLQGTKNIQYF. The CDR3 DNA is TGTGCCAGCAGTTATCAACTACAGGGAACCAAAAACATTCAGTACTTC.

The V gene is TRBV27, the J gene TRBJ2-7, with D perhaps TRBD1 (6 bases). Germline V lookup: CDR1 MNHEY, CDR2 SMNVEV (reference sequence). V lost 5 bases and J lost 3, with 17 bases in between. The CDR3 length is 15 residues. Here the CDR3 DNA reads TGTGCCAGCAGTGCGAGGATGACAGGAGGCTACGAGCAGTACTTC. Translated: CASSARMTGGYEQYF.

This rearrangement joins TRBV4-3 to TRBJ2-1, with TRBD2 identical over 7 bases. This CDR3 region has 17 residues. Germline CDR1 and CDR2: LGHNA and YSLEER. Unmatched junction bases numbered 15, after V lost 0 bases and J lost 10 bases. The CDR3 here is CASSQDWGGLGEREQFF. DNA for the CDR3: TGCGCCAGCAGCCAAGATTGGGGGGGATTGGGAGAACGGGAGCAGTTCTTC.

In its sample, this clone was seen a few times. The V and J genes are TRBV19 and TRBJ2-4; 8 bases agree with TRBD1. The CDR3 spans 15 residues. Germline-derived CDR1 and CDR2 are LNHDA and SQIVND (reference sequence). The V segment lost 6 bases and the J segment 4 bases; nucleotides outside the gene matches: 8. The CDR3 reads CASSSAGTGKNIQYF. The CDR3 DNA sequence: TGTGCCAGTAGCTCTGCCGGGACAGGTAAAAACATTCAGTACTTC.

This clone appeared a few times. The rearrangement uses TRBV28 and TRBJ1-1, with 9 nucleotides matching TRBD1. The V segment lost 5 bases and the J segment 5 bases; nucleotides outside the gene matches: 9. CDR3 length: 15 residues. Germline V gene data show CDR1 as MDHEN and CDR2 as SYDVKM. The CDR3 reads CASSTQKTGGTEAFF. The DNA of the CDR3 is TGTGCCAGCAGTACCCAAAAGACAGGGGGTACTGAAGCTTTCTTT.

The chain couples TRBV28 to TRBJ1-2; 7 nucleotides line up with TRBD1. Per germline, CDR1 MDHEN and CDR2 SYDVKM. The CDR3 loop spans 14 amino acids. V lost 5 bases to trimming and J lost 4 bases; unmatched junction nucleotides: 7. The CDR3 nucleotides read TGTGCCAGCAGTGGGCCCGGGACAGCCTATGGCTACACCTTC. Translating gives CASSGPGTAYGYTF.

This clone came up many times. V gene TRBV30 combines with J gene TRBJ2-1; TRBD1 is a possible D gene (6 bases). The V gene's germline CDR1 is GTSNPN and CDR2 SVGIG (reference sequence). The CDR3 sequence is 12 residues long. V was clipped by 4 bases and J by 8 bases, with 12 bases between them. This chain's CDR3 is CAWTGVVDEQFF. CDR3 in DNA: TGTGCCTGGACAGGGGTTGTGGATGAGCAGTTCTTC.

The CDR3 sequence: CASSPLASGGADTQYF. CDR3 DNA sequence: TGTGCCAGCTCACCACTCGCTAGCGGGGGAGCAGATACGCAGTATTTT. The V call is TRBV18, the J call TRBJ2-3; TRBD2 matches at 10 bases. There are 16 residues in the CDR3. The junction had 5 bases not matched to a gene; V was cut back by 1 base and J by 4 bases. Germline assignment: CDR1 KGHSH and CDR2 LQKENI.

The V gene is TRBV28, the J gene TRBJ2-7; the D gene is possibly TRBD1 (6 bases). CDR3 length: 17 amino acids. Trimming shortened V by 7 bases and J by 2 bases, and 24 bases separated the two germline ends. CDR1 is MDHEN and CDR2 is SYDVKM in the germline V gene. Here the CDR3 DNA reads TGTGCCAGCACCTTTTTTGGAACCGGGACAACACCCTACGAGCAGTACTTC. Translating gives CASTFFGTGTTPYEQYF.

This clone has a handful of counts. This sequence joins TRBV7-6 and TRBJ2-1, with 7 bases fitting TRBD1. This CDR3 spans 15 amino acids. Germline V lookup: CDR1 SGHVS, CDR2 FNYEAQ. J was trimmed by 5 bases and V by 1 base; bases with no gene match: 5. For the CDR3, the DNA is TGTGCCAGCAGCTTAGACAGGGGTGGTCACAATGAGCAGTTCTTC. This gives the protein CASSLDRGGHNEQFF.

The chain employs TRBV7-3 and TRBJ2-2; D is uncertain. The V gene's germline CDR1 is SGHTA and CDR2 FQGTGA. The length of the CDR3 is 14 residues. Trimming left V 6 bases short and J 0 bases short, with 8 bases between. The CDR3 loop reads CASRSLSNTGELFF. The CDR3 DNA reads as TGTGCCAGCAGGTCCTTATCGAACACCGGGGAGCTGTTTTTT.

J is TRBJ2-4 and V is TRBV7-2; 7 bases agree with TRBD1. The CDR3 has 13 amino acids. Germline trimming cut 4 bases from V and 7 bases from J; bases unmatched to any gene: 4. Germline values: CDR1 SGHTA, CDR2 FQGNSA. The CDR3 protein is CASSSQQGNIQYF. Here the CDR3 DNA reads TGTGCCAGCAGCTCCCAACAGGGGAACATTCAGTACTTC.

V is TRBV11-2 and J is TRBJ1-1, with 7 bases that match TRBD1. This CDR3 has 17 amino acids. CDR1 and CDR2 (germline): SGHAT, FQNNGV. With V trimmed by 4 bases and J by 1 base, 12 bases remained unmatched. The CDR3 sequence is CASSWLKGAFANTEAFF. CDR3 sequence (DNA): TGTGCCAGCAGCTGGCTAAAGGGGGCCTTTGCGAACACTGAAGCTTTCTTT.

The table lists this clone with many counts. DNA of the CDR3: TGCATCGCCGGACAGGGGGTCGCAGATACGCAGTATTTT. This encodes CIAGQGVADTQYF. This chain connects TRBV29-1 to TRBJ2-3; 10 bases align to TRBD1. Germline CDR1 is SQVTM and CDR2 is ANQGSEA. This CDR3 comprises 13 residues.

Only a few counts were recorded for this clone. Different DNA sequences within this sample yield the same CDR3. In nucleotides, the CDR3 is TGTGCCAGCAGCTCCGGACAGGGTGACACTGAAGCTTTCTTT. Translation: CASSSGQGDTEAFF. V gene TRBV5-4 combines with J gene TRBJ1-1; TRBD1 aligns across 8 bases. The CDR3 spans 14 residues. Germline V gene sequence: CDR1 SGHNT, CDR2 YYREEE (reference sequence). J lost 3 bases, V lost 3 bases, and 4 bases had no gene match.

This clone came up a few times. CDR3 nucleotides: TGCGCCAGCAGCTCCCAGGGATACACCGGGGAGCTGTTTTTT. Amino acids: CASSSQGYTGELFF. The rearrangement uses TRBV5-1 and TRBJ2-2; tentative D call: TRBD1 (5 bases). Germline CDR1 and CDR2: SGHRS and YFSETQ. V was shortened by 3 bases and J by 3 bases, with 9 bases between the two germline ends. The CDR3 runs 14 residues.

The table lists this clone with a few counts. This chain connects TRBV15 to TRBJ1-3; maybe TRBD1 (5 bases). V was cut by 0 bases and J by 3 bases, with 9 bases left in between. The CDR3 sequence is 15 residues long. CDR1 is LNHNV and CDR2 is YYDKDF in the germline V gene (reference sequence). The CDR3 here is CATSRDSGGGNTIYF. As DNA, the CDR3 is TGTGCCACCAGCAGAGATTCCGGGGGTGGAAACACCATATATTTT.

This clone was seen at least ten times. The chain has TRBV6-6 and TRBJ2-3; no definite D call. Germline CDR1 reads MNHNY; CDR2 reads SVGAGI (reference sequence). The CDR3 contains 14 residues. Trimming cost V 0 bases and J 5 bases, with 9 bases left between them. CDR3 in DNA: TGTGCCAGCAGTTACTCGAGCGCTCTAGATACGCAGTATTTT. It yields the protein CASSYSSALDTQYF.

This clone was seen repeatedly, ten times or more. The rearrangement links TRBV7-2 to TRBJ2-1; 13 bases fit TRBD2. V gave up 7 bases and J gave up 7 bases; unmatched junction bases: 7. Germline V lookup: CDR1 SGHTA, CDR2 FQGNSA. The CDR3 runs 15 residues. CDR3 coding DNA: TGTGCCAGCACTCCGGGACTAGCGGGAACGAATGAGCAGTTCTTC. It codes for CASTPGLAGTNEQFF.

The chain employs TRBV5-1 and TRBJ2-7; a weak D match, TRBD1 (6 bases). Germline values: CDR1 SGHRS, CDR2 YFSETQ. The V gene lost 0 bases and the J gene lost 3 bases, with 10 bases spanning the gap. CDR3 size: 14 residues. The CDR3 coding sequence is TGCGCCAGCAGCTTGGGCCAGGGGAACTACGAGCAGTACTTC. It codes for CASSLGQGNYEQYF.

This clone came up many times. This rearrangement joins TRBV5-1 to TRBJ2-2; TRBD2 agrees at 11 bases. There are 17 residues in the CDR3. The J segment lost 0 bases and the V segment lost 4 bases, leaving 5 bases of the junction unmatched. CDR1 and CDR2 (germline): SGHRS, YFSETQ. CDR3 DNA: TGCGCCAGCAGCGGCGGGACTAGCGGAACGAACACCGGGGAGCTGTTTTTT. Protein sequence: CASSGGTSGTNTGELFF.

This clone was observed at least ten times. The chain couples TRBV29-1 to TRBJ1-5; no clear D gene. The V end was cut by 6 bases, the J end by 2 bases, with 17 bases between. Germline CDR1 SQVTM, CDR2 ANQGSEA. This CDR3 is built from 15 residues. The chain's CDR3 is CSVAEGFLGNQPQHF. CDR3 nucleotides: TGCAGCGTCGCCGAGGGTTTTTTGGGCAATCAGCCCCAGCATTTT.